This TCR beta chain came from a study of regulatory T cells in long-lasting Graves disease. Described time point: newly diagnosed GD, antithyroid drugs for less than 3 months. Construction of the TCR library relied on RNA isolated from PBMCs. Both iRepertoire HTBI primers and Arm-PCR of CDR3 regions were used to build the TCR beta libraries. TCRdb reprocessed the multiplex PCR reads via MiXCR and lists one record per CDR3 protein. The table records about 460,000 distinct CDR3 sequences, less than 15% of them present only once. This clonotype was observed at least ten times. Its antigen is not identified. The CDR3 totals 12 residues. Trimming removed 6 bases from V and 9 bases from J; junction bases left unmatched: 5. In germline, CDR1 is SGHTA, CDR2 FQGNSA. Findings of the study overall: Persistent disease samples used TRBV28, TRBJ1-2 and TRBJ2-5 preferentially.

These data also formed part of another study, on T cells in Graves' hyperthyroidism and ophthalmopathy. That paper notes: An absence of ophthalmopathy progression within 18 months meant stable Graves' hyperthyroidism. HTBI primers drove first-round RT-PCR of the TCR CDR3. The majority of expanded thyroid clonotypes above 0.001 also appeared in blood.

Sequenced here: peripheral blood mononuclear cells (PBMCs), sampled at new diagnosis, from a patient treated with antithyroid drugs. V is TRBV7-2 and J is TRBJ2-1; 7 positions agree with TRBD2. The source of this sequence is a woman aged 50 to 60 with Graves disease. The DNA for the CDR3 is TGTGCCAGCAGTCCCCCGGGGGGTGAGCAGTTCTTC. Amino acid sequence: CASSPPGGEQFF.